The entry below describes one T cell receptor (beta chain). Up to 500,000 reads were sequenced per sample. Generated by immunoSEQ multiplex PCR, the TCRdb table keeps only in-frame clones and is missing some. This sample has tens of thousands of clones, with 75% to 85% found just once. The sample belongs to a study of pediatric ulcerative colitis. The V end was cut by 2 bases, the J end by 4 bases, with 14 bases between. This CDR3 is 15 amino acids long. Germline CDR1 and CDR2: MNHEY and SVGAGI. The sequencing sample was made of blood. This clonotype was sampled from a boy between 10 and 17 years old with moderate ulcerative colitis. V usage is TRBV6-5 and J usage is TRBJ1-2; perhaps TRBD1 as D (6 bases). CDR3 nucleotides: TGTGCCAGCAGTTACATCCAGGGAGGGGGCTATGGCTACACCTTC. Protein sequence: CASSYIQGGGYGYTF.